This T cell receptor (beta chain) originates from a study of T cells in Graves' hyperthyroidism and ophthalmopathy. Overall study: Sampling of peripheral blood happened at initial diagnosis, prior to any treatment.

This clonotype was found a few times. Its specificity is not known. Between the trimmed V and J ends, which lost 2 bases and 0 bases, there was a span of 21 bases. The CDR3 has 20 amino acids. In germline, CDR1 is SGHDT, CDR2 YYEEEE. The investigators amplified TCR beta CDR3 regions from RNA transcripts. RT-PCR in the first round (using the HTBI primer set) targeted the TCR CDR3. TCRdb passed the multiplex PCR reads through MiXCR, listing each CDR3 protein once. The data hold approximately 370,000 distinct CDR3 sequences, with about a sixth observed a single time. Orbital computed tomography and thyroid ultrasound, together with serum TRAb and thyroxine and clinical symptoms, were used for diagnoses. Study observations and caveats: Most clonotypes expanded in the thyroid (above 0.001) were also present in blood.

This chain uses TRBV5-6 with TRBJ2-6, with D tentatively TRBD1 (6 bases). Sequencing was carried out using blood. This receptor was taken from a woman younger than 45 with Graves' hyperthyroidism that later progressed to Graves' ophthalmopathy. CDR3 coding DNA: TGTGCCAGCAGCTTAATATTACTTGGACAGAGGGGCTCTGGGGCCAACGTCCTGACTTTC. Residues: CASSLILLGQRGSGANVLTF. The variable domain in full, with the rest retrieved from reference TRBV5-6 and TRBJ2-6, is DAGVTQSPTHLIKTRGQQVTLRCSPKSGHDTVSWYQQALGQGPQFIFQYYEEEERQRGNFPDRFSGHQFPNYSSELNVNALLLGDSALYLCASSLILLGQRGSGANVLTFGAGSRLTVL.